This is a list of T cell receptor beta chains from one sample in a study of blood T cells in healthy people across ages. MiXCR was run by TCRdb on the 5' RACE reads, yielding one entry per CDR3 protein. The table shows 800,000 or so distinct CDR3 sequences, with 20% to 25% occurring only once. This sample also belongs to another study, concerning T cells of mothers and their children.

Sequenced material: blood. The receptors originated from a boy aged 5 to 17 in good health. Both conserved end residues are part of each CDR3. The D gene is left open where the match is weak. Size is omitted from some rows. Given values are once, few, many or a class for expanded clones.

D	length	J	size	V	DNA	CDR3
NA	15	TRBJ1-1	NA	TRBV7-9	TGTGCCAGCAGCGAGAGCCCGGGGGGCGGTACTGAAGCTTTCTTT	CASSESPGGGTEAFF
NA	15	TRBJ2-3	NA	TRBV7-9	TGTGCCAGCAGCCCACTAGTCGGGGGACGAGATACGCAGTATTTT	CASSPLVGGRDTQYF
NA	16	TRBJ1-1	NA	TRBV6-5	TGTGCCAGCAGTTACTTCCGACCGGACGGAGACACTGAAGCTTTCTTT	CASSYFRPDGDTEAFF
TRBD1	17	TRBJ2-6	NA	TRBV11-2	TGTGCCAGCAGTGGACAGGGAAACCCTGTAGGGGCCAACGTCCTGACTTTC	CASSGQGNPVGANVLTF
NA	12	TRBJ2-3	many	TRBV5-6	TGTGCCAGCACCGGAGGTGCAGATACGCAGTATTTT	CASTGGADTQYF
NA	16	TRBJ1-4	NA	TRBV4-1	TGCGCCAGCAGCCATTCGGCGGGGCAGGGGAATGAAAAACTGTTTTTT	CASSHSAGQGNEKLFF
NA	15	TRBJ2-4	few	TRBV2	TGTGCCAGCAGTGAGGACTCGAGAGCCAAAAACATTCAGTACTTC	CASSEDSRAKNIQYF
TRBD1	13	TRBJ1-2	NA	TRBV7-3	TGTGCCAGCAGCTCGGGGACAGTTCATGGCTACACCTTC	CASSSGTVHGYTF
NA	12	TRBJ2-7	many	TRBV15	TGTGCCACCAGCAGAGATTCCTACGAGCAGTACTTC	CATSRDSYEQYF
TRBD1	13	TRBJ1-1	NA	TRBV29-1	TGCAGCGTAACATCCGGGACAGTTACTGAAGCTTTCTTT	CSVTSGTVTEAFF
TRBD1	14	TRBJ1-2	NA	TRBV20-1	TGCAGTGCTAGGGGGGACAGGGGTGGTTATGGCTACGCCTTC	CSARGDRGGYGYAF
TRBD2	15	TRBJ2-7	NA	TRBV6-2/TRBV6-3	TGTGCCAGCAGCCGTCGGACTAGCGGGAGTTACGAGCAGTACTTC	CASSRRTSGSYEQYF
TRBD2	17	TRBJ2-1	many	TRBV4-3	TGCGCCAGCAGCCAAGGGCCTACTAGCGGGGGCCTTTATGAGCAGTTCTTC	CASSQGPTSGGLYEQFF
TRBD2	15	TRBJ2-7	few	TRBV7-2	TGTGCCAGCAGCTTAGGAGTAGCGGGGGGAGGCGAGCAGTACTTC	CASSLGVAGGGEQYF
NA	15	TRBJ2-5	few	TRBV3-1	TGTGCCAGCAGCCAAGATCCGGCAGGCGGAGAGACCCAGTACTTC	CASSQDPAGGETQYF
NA	14	TRBJ1-1	few	TRBV7-8	TGTGCCAGCAGCCCGCTCGGTATGGGCACTGAAGCTTTCTTT	CASSPLGMGTEAFF
TRBD2	16	TRBJ2-1	few	TRBV7-9	TGTGCCAGCAGCTCCAAGCGGGAGTCCCCCTACAATGAGCAGTTCTTC	CASSSKRESPYNEQFF
TRBD1	14	TRBJ1-4	few	TRBV7-9	TGTGCCAGCAGCCAAGGGACAGGCGGTGAAAAACTGTTTTTT	CASSQGTGGEKLFF
NA	14	TRBJ2-5	many	TRBV12-3/TRBV12-4	TGTGCCAGCAGTTTAGGCGGCAGGGAAGAGACCCAGTACTTC	CASSLGGREETQYF
NA	14	TRBJ2-1	few	TRBV29-1	TGCAGCGTTATAAGCGGACGGACCTACAATGAGCAGTTCTTC	CSVISGRTYNEQFF